The 14 T cell receptor beta chains below come from one sample, sequenced in a study of cytomegalovirus exposure and HLA in healthy donors. Both 60 Vbeta primers and 13 Jbeta primers went into the PCR. Using immunoSEQ multiplex PCR, the repertoire was profiled, and TCRdb retains in-frame clones only, with some absent. The repertoire holds over 150,000 clones, with approximately 77% as singletons. Sequencing used PBMCs. The receptors come from a man younger than 40 in good health and CMV-seropositive.

The gene calls are TRBV6-4 and TRBJ2-2; D gene ambiguous. CDR3 length equals 14 residues. The germline CDR1 and CDR2 sequences are MRHNA and SNTAGT. V was cut by 0 bases and J by 3 bases, with 5 bases left in between. The CDR3 DNA is TGTGCCAGCAGTGACTCGTCAGACACCGGGGAGCTGTTTTTT. This codes for CASSDSSDTGELFF.

The chain is built from TRBV6-1 and TRBJ2-3; no reliable D call. The CDR3 consists of 13 residues. Trimming took off 2 bases at V and 4 bases at J, with 7 bases between the two ends. Germline loops: CDR1 MNHNS, CDR2 SASEGT. CDR3 sequence (DNA): TGTGCCAGCAGTGAACCCGGGTCAGATACGCAGTATTTT. Its protein product is CASSEPGSDTQYF.

This clone has a count of ten or more. The chain employs TRBV5-6 and TRBJ1-2; 9 nucleotides align to TRBD1. Trimming at V came to 4 bases and at J to 4 bases, leaving 8 bases not matched to a gene. The germline V gene encodes CDR1 SGHDT and CDR2 YYEEEE. CDR3 length equals 15 residues. CDR3 amino acids: CASSLPGQGTYGYTF. Written as DNA, the CDR3 is TGTGCCAGCAGCCTACCGGGACAGGGAACCTATGGCTACACCTTC.

This chain connects TRBV5-4 to TRBJ1-2; D possibly corresponds to TRBD1 (5 bases). V lost 6 bases and J lost 4, with 13 bases in between. Germline assignment: CDR1 SGHNT and CDR2 YYREEE (reference sequence). The CDR3 spans 13 residues. The CDR3 is CASIPGDPYGYTF. The CDR3 DNA reads as TGTGCCAGCATCCCGGGGGATCCCTATGGCTACACCTTC.

This clone was picked up one time. The V gene is TRBV27, the J gene TRBJ1-5, with D tentatively TRBD1 (6 bases). Germline assignment: CDR1 MNHEY and CDR2 SMNVEV (reference sequence). The CDR3 spans 15 residues. V lost 5 bases to trimming and J lost 4 bases, with 15 bases between them. The CDR3 sequence is CASSRLQGGNQPQHF. The DNA for the CDR3 is TGTGCCAGCAGTAGGTTACAGGGTGGGAATCAGCCCCAGCATTTT.

The chain joins TRBV7-3 to TRBJ1-2; 7 nucleotides align to TRBD1. The germline CDR1 and CDR2 sequences are SGHTA and FQGTGA. The CDR3 is 13 residues long. Trimming took 2 bases from V and 5 from J; bases not matched to a gene: 2. CDR3 loop: CASSLAQGYGYTF. Here the CDR3 DNA reads TGTGCCAGCAGCTTAGCACAGGGGTATGGCTACACCTTC. Combining the CDR3 with reference TRBV7-3 and TRBJ1-2 gives the whole variable domain GAGVSQTPSNKVTEKGKYVELRCDPISGHTALYWYRQSLGQGPEFLIYFQGTGAADDSGLPNDRFFAVRPEGSVSTLKIQRTERGDSAVYLCASSLAQGYGYTFGSGTRLTVV.

The chain couples TRBV5-1 to TRBJ2-3, with unresolved D. The CDR3 has 15 residues. The germline gives CDR1 SGHRS, CDR2 YFSETQ. The germline V and J ends were trimmed by 0 bases and 0 bases, with 8 bases remaining between them. DNA of the CDR3: TGCGCCAGCAGCTTGGAACAGCAGAGCACAGATACGCAGTATTTT. It encodes CASSLEQQSTDTQYF.

The chain links TRBV5-1 to TRBJ1-5; 9 bases are a match to TRBD1. This CDR3 has 15 residues. In germline, CDR1 is SGHRS, CDR2 YFSETQ. Germline trimming cut 4 bases from V and 4 bases from J; bases unmatched to any gene: 6. The DNA of the CDR3 is TGCGCCAGCAGCAGGACAGGGGTGGAGAATCAGCCCCAGCATTTT. This translates into CASSRTGVENQPQHF.

The table lists this clone with a few counts. The chain links TRBV7-2 to TRBJ1-6, with 7 bases lining up with TRBD1. The V gene's germline CDR1 is SGHTA and CDR2 FQGNSA. V lost 1 base to trimming and J lost 7 bases; unmatched junction nucleotides: 4. The CDR3 sequence is 15 residues long. CDR3 coding DNA: TGTGCCAGCAGCTTAGGACAGGGTCTAAATTCACCCCTCCACTTT. Its translation is CASSLGQGLNSPLHF.

The chain has TRBV27 and TRBJ2-3, with 7 bases aligning to TRBD1. With V trimmed by 5 bases and J by 5 bases, 7 bases remained unmatched. The length of the CDR3 is 14 residues. Germline CDR1 MNHEY, CDR2 SMNVEV (reference sequence). Here the CDR3 reads CASSMGQWGDTQYF. The CDR3 region has the DNA TGTGCCAGCAGTATGGGACAGTGGGGAGATACGCAGTATTTT.

The V call is TRBV6-1, the J call TRBJ2-3; D is possibly TRBD1 (6 bases). CDR1 and CDR2 (germline): MNHNS, SASEGT. CDR3 length: 15 amino acids. Trimming took off 5 bases at V and 0 bases at J, with 12 bases between the two ends. The CDR3 region is CASSLTGSSTDTQYF. The CDR3 DNA follows: TGTGCCAGCAGTCTTACAGGGTCTAGCACAGATACGCAGTATTTT.

J is TRBJ2-2 and V is TRBV6-5; unclear D gene. Germline CDR1 and CDR2: MNHEY and SVGAGI. The CDR3 contains 14 residues. Trimming took 7 bases from V and 8 from J, leaving 17 bases between them. CDR3 nucleotides: TGTGCCAGCACCCCTAGTCTCGCTTCGGGGGAGCTGTTTTTT. As protein: CASTPSLASGELFF.

This chain uses TRBV6-5 with TRBJ1-5; 8 bases are a match to TRBD1. CDR3 length: 14 residues. Germline values: CDR1 MNHEY, CDR2 SVGAGI. Trimming at V came to 6 bases and at J to 5 bases, leaving 6 bases not matched to a gene. CDR3 sequence reads: CASSRDRLYQPQHF. The CDR3 DNA sequence: TGTGCCAGCAGCAGGGACAGGCTCTATCAGCCCCAGCATTTT.

The chain uses TRBV7-2 and TRBJ2-5; 8 bases map to TRBD1. V was pared by 0 bases and J by 3 bases, with 6 bases of the junction left unmatched. The CDR3 has 16 residues. Germline V CDR1 and CDR2: SGHTA, FQGNSA. DNA for the CDR3: TGTGCCAGCAGCTTAGCGCTAGGACAGGGAAAAGAGACCCAGTACTTC. Amino acids: CASSLALGQGKETQYF.